Listed below are T cell receptor beta chains from one sample, sequenced in a study of cytomegalovirus exposure and HLA in healthy donors. Clones were sequenced by immunoSEQ multiplex PCR, and TCRdb holds only the in-frame ones, with some missing. The sample carries about 130,000 clones, around three quarters recorded once. Material: PBMCs. The receptors here all came from a female donor in good health and CMV-seronegative. Each CDR3 is given without its conserved first and last residue. Each record gives: V gene, clone size, CDR3 protein. Clone size is not always given. Where it is, it says once, few, many or a class for expanded clones.

V gene: TRBV7-3
clone size: few
CDR3 protein: ASSLEGGRDYEQY

V gene: TRBV4-1
clone size: -
CDR3 protein: ASSQVAGTEAF

V gene: TRBV5-6
clone size: -
CDR3 protein: ASSLGLAGDPFTDTQY

V gene: TRBV7-6
clone size: -
CDR3 protein: ASSFMDRRTDTQY

V gene: TRBV7-2
clone size: few
CDR3 protein: ASSEAYEQY

V gene: TRBV9
clone size: -
CDR3 protein: ASSVQGLAETQY

V gene: TRBV6-5
clone size: -
CDR3 protein: ASSRRSSGNTIY

V gene: TRBV30
clone size: -
CDR3 protein: AWSSIGQFNQPQH

V gene: TRBV9
clone size: -
CDR3 protein: ASSPHAGQASSGNTIY

V gene: TRBV11-3
clone size: -
CDR3 protein: ASRQGEARDTGELF

V gene: TRBV21-1
clone size: -
CDR3 protein: ASSTTSGGLSYNEQF

V gene: TRBV28
clone size: once
CDR3 protein: ASSLIRTVKNSPLH

V gene: TRBV30
clone size: -
CDR3 protein: AWSVYRQGAMETQY

V gene: TRBV2
clone size: -
CDR3 protein: ASSIRGLDGYT

V gene: TRBV19
clone size: -
CDR3 protein: ASSILRGGTEAF

V gene: TRBV7-9
clone size: once
CDR3 protein: SSSLRGGPRDEQY

V gene: TRBV10-3
clone size: -
CDR3 protein: AISRDSAGTDTQY

V gene: TRBV7-8
clone size: -
CDR3 protein: ASSVRGYEQY

V gene: TRBV18
clone size: -
CDR3 protein: ASSSRASGVSETQY

V gene: TRBV28
clone size: -
CDR3 protein: ASSPSGQGFSPLH

V gene: TRBV6-5
clone size: -
CDR3 protein: ASSFDRGPTYEQY

V gene: TRBV28
clone size: -
CDR3 protein: ASTLRLAGGGQF

V gene: TRBV25-1
clone size: -
CDR3 protein: ASSSQSYSPLH

V gene: TRBV18
clone size: -
CDR3 protein: ASSPSGRGINGYT

V gene: TRBV5-1
clone size: -
CDR3 protein: ASSRTSGRVNEQF

V gene: TRBV11-3
clone size: -
CDR3 protein: ASTSTGAYEQY

V gene: TRBV9
clone size: -
CDR3 protein: ASSPTLGLGNTGELF

V gene: TRBV7-7
clone size: -
CDR3 protein: ASSLGAGVAGEQF

V gene: TRBV18
clone size: -
CDR3 protein: ASSGDQDIN

V gene: TRBV5-1
clone size: -
CDR3 protein: ASSLNREGNTIY

V gene: TRBV18
clone size: -
CDR3 protein: ASSPPTSAGNTIY

V gene: TRBV6-5
clone size: -
CDR3 protein: ASSPQGLLETQY

V gene: TRBV6-5
clone size: -
CDR3 protein: ASSPRDRGWDTQY

V gene: TRBV18
clone size: -
CDR3 protein: ASSPVPGLAGGPLKETQY

V gene: TRBV28
clone size: -
CDR3 protein: ASSGRAATATLGTQY